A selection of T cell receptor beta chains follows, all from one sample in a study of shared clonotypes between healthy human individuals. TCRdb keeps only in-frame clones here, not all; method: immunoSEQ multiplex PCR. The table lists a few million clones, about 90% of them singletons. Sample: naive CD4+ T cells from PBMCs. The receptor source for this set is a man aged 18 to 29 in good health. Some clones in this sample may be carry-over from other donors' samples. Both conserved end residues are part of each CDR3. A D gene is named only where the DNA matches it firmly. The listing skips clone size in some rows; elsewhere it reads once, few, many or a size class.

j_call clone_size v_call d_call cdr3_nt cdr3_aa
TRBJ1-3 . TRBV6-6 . TGTGCCAGCAACCCGAGGGCGGATACGTCTGGAAACACCATATATTTT CASNPRADTSGNTIYF
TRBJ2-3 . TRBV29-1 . TGCAGCGTTGCAGGTCCAATCACAGATACGCGGTATTTT CSVAGPITDTRYF
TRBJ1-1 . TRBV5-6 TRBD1 TGTGCCAGCAGCGGACGACAGGGTTTTGGCACTGAAGCTTTCTTT CASSGRQGFGTEAFF
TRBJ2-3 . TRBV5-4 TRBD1 TGTGCCAGCAGCTTGGACCCGGGACAGCATGTTTATTTT CASSLDPGQHVYF
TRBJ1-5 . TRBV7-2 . TGTGCCAGCAGCCGAGAGGATCAGCCCCAGCATTTT CASSREDQPQHF
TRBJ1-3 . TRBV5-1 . TGCGCCAGCAGCTTGACTGGGACGGACTACTCTGGAAACACCATATATTTT CASSLTGTDYSGNTIYF
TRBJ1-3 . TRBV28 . TGTGCCAGCAGTGACTCTGGAAACACCATATATTTT CASSDSGNTIYF
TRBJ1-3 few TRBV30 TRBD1 TGTGCCTGGTGGGGACAGGGGAGGCCTGGAAACACCATATATTTT CAWWGQGRPGNTIYF
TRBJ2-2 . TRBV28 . TGTGCCAGCAGCCCCGGGGGGAACACCGGGGAGCTGTTTTTT CASSPGGNTGELFF
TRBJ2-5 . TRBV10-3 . TGTGCCATCAGTGATTCCGGACGGGGGAGACAAGAGACCCAGTACTTC CAISDSGRGRQETQYF
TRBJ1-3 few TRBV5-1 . TGCGCCAGCAGCCCGGGACGGAACTCTGGAAACACCATATATTTT CASSPGRNSGNTIYF
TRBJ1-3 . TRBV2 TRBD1 TGTGCCAGCAGGGGACAGGGTTTTTCTGGAAACACCATATATTTT CASRGQGFSGNTIYF
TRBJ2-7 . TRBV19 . TGTGCCACCTTAGACAAGAACTACGAGCAGTACTTC CATLDKNYEQYF
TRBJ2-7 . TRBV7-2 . TGTGCCAGCAGCCCCAGGGGTAGCTACGAGCAGTACTTC CASSPRGSYEQYF
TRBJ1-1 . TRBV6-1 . TGTGCCAGCAGTGAATCAGGGTGGGGCACTGAAGCTTTCTTT CASSESGWGTEAFF
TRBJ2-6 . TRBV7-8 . TGTGCCAGCAGCTCCCCGGACCGCTCTGGGGCCAACGTCCTGACTTTC CASSSPDRSGANVLTF
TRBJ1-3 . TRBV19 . TGTGCCAGTAGTATCCCCGGGGACTCTTCAGGCCATGGAAACACCATATATTTT CASSIPGDSSGHGNTIYF
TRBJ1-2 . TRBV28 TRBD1 TGTGCCAGCAGTTTGTGGGACAGGTACAACTATGGCTACACCTTC CASSLWDRYNYGYTF
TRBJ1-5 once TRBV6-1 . TGTGCCAGCAGTGCGGGGTGGCAGCCCCAGCATTTT CASSAGWQPQHF
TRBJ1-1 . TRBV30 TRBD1 TGTGCCTGGAGACAGGGGGTAACGAACACTGAAGCTTTCTTT CAWRQGVTNTEAFF
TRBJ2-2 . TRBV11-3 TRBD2 TGTGCCAGCAGCACCCGACTAGCGGGAGGGTTCGGGGAGCTGTTTTTT CASSTRLAGGFGELFF
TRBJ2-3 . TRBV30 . TGTGCCTGGAGTGCCCTTAGCTATACGCAGTATTTT CAWSALSYTQYF
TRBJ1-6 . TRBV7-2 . TGTGCCAGCAGCTTAGGGACAAAAAATTCACCCCTCCACTTT CASSLGTKNSPLHF
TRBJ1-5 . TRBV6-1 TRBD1 TGTGCCAGCAGTGGGGGGACAGGGAGCAGCAATCAGCCCCAGCATTTT CASSGGTGSSNQPQHF
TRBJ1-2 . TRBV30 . TGTGCCTGGAGCGCCCTCCGGACGACGCCCGGCTACACCTTC CAWSALRTTPGYTF
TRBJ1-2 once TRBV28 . TGTGCCAGCAGATCTCCGACAGGAGGCTATGGCTACACCTTC CASRSPTGGYGYTF
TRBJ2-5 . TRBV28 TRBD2 TGTGCCAGCAGTTTAGCGGGAGATGCAGAGACCCAGTACTTC CASSLAGDAETQYF
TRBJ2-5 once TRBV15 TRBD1 TGTGCCACCAGCATCCATAGGGGGCGGAACCAAGAGACCCAGTACTTC CATSIHRGRNQETQYF
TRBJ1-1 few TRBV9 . TGTGCCAGCAGCGTAGAGACAGCAAGCCTTGGAGCTTTCTTT CASSVETASLGAFF
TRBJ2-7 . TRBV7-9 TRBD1 TGTGCCAGCAGCCCGGGGACAGGGCCAAGCGAGCAGTACTTC CASSPGTGPSEQYF
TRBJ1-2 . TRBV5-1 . TGCGCCAGCAGCAACCTAACAGGGAGCTATGGCTACACCTTC CASSNLTGSYGYTF
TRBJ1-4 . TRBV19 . TGTGCCAGTACCAAGGGACGGAATAATGAAAAACTGTTTTTT CASTKGRNNEKLFF
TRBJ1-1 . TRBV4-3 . TGCGCCAGCAGCCAAGATTTCGGGGGAACTGAAGCTTTCTTT CASSQDFGGTEAFF
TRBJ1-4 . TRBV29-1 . TGCAGCGCAACAGGGACAACTAATGAAAAACTGTTTTTT CSATGTTNEKLFF
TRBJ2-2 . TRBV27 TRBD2 TGTGCCAGCACTCCCAACTGGTTAATCCCGGGACTAGCGGGAAGGGTGAACACCGGGGAGCTGTTTTTT CASTPNWLIPGLAGRVNTGELFF
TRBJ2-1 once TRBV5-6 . TGTGCCAGCAGCTTGAATGGGTTTACGCCCGTCAATGAGCAGTTCTTC CASSLNGFTPVNEQFF
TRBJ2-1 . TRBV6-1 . TGTGCCAGCAGCTTAACAGGGTGGCTGGGCAATGAGCAGTTCTTC CASSLTGWLGNEQFF
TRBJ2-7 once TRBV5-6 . TGTGCCAGCAGCGACGGATACGAGCAGTACTTC CASSDGYEQYF
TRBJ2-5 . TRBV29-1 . TGCAGCGTACGACAGTATCAAGAGACCCAGTACTTC CSVRQYQETQYF
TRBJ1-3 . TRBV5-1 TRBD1 TGCGCCAGCAGCTTGAGGACAGGGGGGGAAAACACCATATATTTT CASSLRTGGENTIYF
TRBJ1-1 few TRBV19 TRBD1 TGTGCCAGTAGTATTTTGGGGACAGCCAAGAAGAACACTGAAGCTTTCTTT CASSILGTAKKNTEAFF
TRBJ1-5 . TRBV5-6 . TGTGCCAGCAGCTTCTTGAGGAATAGCAATCAGCCCCAGCATTTT CASSFLRNSNQPQHF
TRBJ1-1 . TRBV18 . TGTGCCAGCTCAACCAGGTTGAGCCCTGAAGCTTTCTTT CASSTRLSPEAFF
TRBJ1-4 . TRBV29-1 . TGCAGCGTTGAGGCCTCAACTAATGAAAAACTGTTTTTT CSVEASTNEKLFF